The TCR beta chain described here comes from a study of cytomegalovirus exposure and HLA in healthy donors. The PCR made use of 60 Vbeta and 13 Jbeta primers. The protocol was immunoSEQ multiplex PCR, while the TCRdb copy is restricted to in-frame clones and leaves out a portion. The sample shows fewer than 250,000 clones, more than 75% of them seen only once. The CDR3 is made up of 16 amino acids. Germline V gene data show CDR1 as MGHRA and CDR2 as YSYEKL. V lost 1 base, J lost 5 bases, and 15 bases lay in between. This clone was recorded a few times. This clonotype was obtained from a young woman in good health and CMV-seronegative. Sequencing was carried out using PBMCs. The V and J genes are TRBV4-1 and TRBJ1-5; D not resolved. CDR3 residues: CASSQGANPGYQPQHF. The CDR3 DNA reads TGCGCCAGCAGCCAAGGGGCAAATCCGGGATATCAGCCCCAGCATTTT.